This T cell receptor beta chain came from a study of OX40 agonist ivuxolimab in advanced cancers. V trimming: 5 bases; J trimming: 7 bases; junction bases outside the gene matches: 10. Per germline, CDR1 MDHEN and CDR2 SYDVKM. The CDR3 spans 14 residues. Only in-frame clones appear in the TCRdb table, and some are missing; sequencing was by immunoSEQ multiplex PCR. The repertoire has 70,000 or so clones, about 90% of them found once; the top ten carry under 12%. The V call is TRBV28, the J call TRBJ1-2, with 7 nucleotides matching TRBD1. The sample consisted of CD4+ or CD8+ T cells sorted from blood, taken in a trial of the OX40 agonist ivuxolimab. The TCR was taken from an adult with an advanced solid tumor such as melanoma, head and neck, liver or kidney cancer. The CDR3 DNA sequence: TGTGCCAGCAGTCCCCAAGACAGGGTACTTGGCTACACCTTC. It translates to CASSPQDRVLGYTF.